This T cell receptor beta chain was recovered during a study of T cell repertoires in cytomegalovirus infection. Looking at the study overall: An indication of both CMV infection and matching HLA type came from public TCR beta signatures.

This clonotype was counted a few times. Its target is unknown. TCRdb redid the calling of the reads with MiXCR, one entry per CDR3 protein. The sample yields fewer than 250,000 distinct CDR3 sequences, 10% to 15% seen once. The CDR3 sequence is 18 residues long. V shed 6 bases and J 2 bases; nucleotides not matched to a gene: 16. Germline lookup yields CDR1 MDHEN and CDR2 SYDVKM. Study-level results: Within the response measured ex vivo, HLA-C-restricted CMV-specific TCR beta clonotypes were dominant.

The material sequenced was PBMCs. V is TRBV28 and J is TRBJ1-3; 7 bases align to TRBD1. This TCR came from a human donor in good health (CMV status not recorded). Some clones in this sample may be carry-over from other donors' samples. CDR3 sequence (DNA): TGTGCCAGCAGGGACATCCAACTTGGAGGGGGCACTGGAAACACCATATATTTT. It is translated as CASRDIQLGGGTGNTIYF.